The TCR beta chain under discussion was sequenced for a study of early T cells in non-severe SARS-CoV-2 infection. The wider study: The authors sequenced bulk RNA from unsorted whole blood, leaving chains unpaired.

The germline CDR1 and CDR2 sequences are SEHNR and FQNEAQ (reference sequence). This CDR3 has 13 amino acids. Trimming pared 1 base from V and 3 bases from J, leaving 6 bases between. Findings and limits, study-wide: Comparison of clonotypes with VDJdb favored anti-spike CD8 responses while missing private and CD4 specificities.

About this clonotype: Its specificity is unknown.

Individual cDNA molecules each received unique molecular identifiers attached to them. TCRdb reprocessed the 5' RACE reads via MiXCR and lists one record per CDR3 protein. Here the sample spans 120,000 or so distinct CDR3 sequences, around 12% being singletons. Specimen: whole blood, collected at baseline. The V gene is TRBV7-9, the J gene TRBJ1-2; TRBD1 is a possible D gene (5 bases). This receptor was identified in an adult who was a healthcare worker with PCR-confirmed SARS-CoV-2 infection or an uninfected control (not recorded which). CDR3 sequence (DNA): TGTGCCAGCAGCTTAGAACAGGACTATGGCTACACCTTC. Translation gives CASSLEQDYGYTF.